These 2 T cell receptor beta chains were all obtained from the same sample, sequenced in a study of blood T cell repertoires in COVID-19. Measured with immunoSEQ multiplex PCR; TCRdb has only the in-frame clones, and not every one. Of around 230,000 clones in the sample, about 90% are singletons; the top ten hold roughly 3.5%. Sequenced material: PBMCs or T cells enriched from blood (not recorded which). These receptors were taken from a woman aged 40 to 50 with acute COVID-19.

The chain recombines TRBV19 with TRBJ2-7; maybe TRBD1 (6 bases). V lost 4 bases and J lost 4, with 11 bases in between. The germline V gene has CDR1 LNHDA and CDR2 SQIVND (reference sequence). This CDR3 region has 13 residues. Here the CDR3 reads CASSSGQKYEQYF. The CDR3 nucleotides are TGTGCCAGTAGTAGCGGACAGAAGTACGAGCAGTACTTC.

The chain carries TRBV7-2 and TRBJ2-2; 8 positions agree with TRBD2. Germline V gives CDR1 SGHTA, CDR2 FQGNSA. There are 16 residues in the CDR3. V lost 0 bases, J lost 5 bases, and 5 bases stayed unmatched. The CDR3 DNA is TGTGCCAGCAGCTTAGCGTCTAGCGGGTTGACCGGGGAGCTGTTTTTT. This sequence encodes CASSLASSGLTGELFF.